These 26 T cell receptor beta chains originate from one sample sequenced in a study of shared clonotypes between healthy human individuals. Method: immunoSEQ multiplex PCR; TCRdb's copy keeps in-frame clones and lacks some. The sample shows around 940,000 clones, about 80% of them seen only once. Sequences were obtained from memory CD4+ T cells sorted from blood. The sample's subset: CD45RA-negative fraction. The receptors originated from a man younger than 35 in good health.

The rearrangement uses TRBV5-8 and TRBJ1-2; 11 positions match TRBD1. Germline-derived CDR1 and CDR2 are SGHTS and YDEGEE. J gave up 4 bases and V 4 bases, and 0 bases lay outside the gene matches. The CDR3 consists of 13 residues. CDR3 sequence (DNA): TGTGCCAGCAGCGGGACAGGGGGCTATGGCTACACCTTC. It codes for CASSGTGGYGYTF.

V gene TRBV18 combines with J gene TRBJ2-7; 10 nucleotides match TRBD1. The CDR3 is 14 amino acids. Germline V lookup: CDR1 KGHSH, CDR2 LQKENI. Unmatched junction bases numbered 5, after V lost 8 bases and J lost 1 base. The CDR3 loop reads CASLGDRGSYEQYF. The CDR3 DNA reads as TGTGCCAGCCTGGGGGACAGGGGTTCCTACGAGCAGTACTTC.

This clone came up many times. The gene calls are TRBV28 and TRBJ2-7; weak D call: TRBD1 (6 bases). Per germline, CDR1 MDHEN and CDR2 SYDVKM. The CDR3 consists of 14 residues. Trimming took off 6 bases at V and 2 bases at J, with 14 bases between the two ends. CDR3 in DNA: TGTGCCAGCAGCTCCGGGACAATCCCCTACGAGCAGTACTTC. This codes for CASSSGTIPYEQYF. The variable domain in full, completed from reference TRBV28 and TRBJ2-7, reads DVKVTQSSRYLVKRTGEKVFLECVQDMDHENMFWYRQDPGLGLRLIYFSYDVKMKEKGDIPEGYSVSREKKERFSLILESASTNQTSMYLCASSSGTIPYEQYFGPGTRLTVT.

This clone was observed a handful of times. The chain employs TRBV5-1 and TRBJ2-1; TRBD1 agrees at 11 bases. CDR3 length equals 15 residues. The V gene's germline CDR1 is SGHRS and CDR2 YFSETQ. The junction had 7 bases not matched to a gene; V was cut back by 4 bases and J by 7 bases. The CDR3 DNA reads TGCGCCAGCAGCGACGGACAGGGGGCGGGTAATGAGCAGTTCTTC. Protein product: CASSDGQGAGNEQFF.

V is TRBV5-1 and J is TRBJ2-5; a weak D match, TRBD2 (7 bases). The CDR3 covers 16 residues. Per germline, CDR1 SGHRS and CDR2 YFSETQ. Trimming cost V 0 bases and J 3 bases, with 15 bases left between them. CDR3 in DNA: TGCGCCAGCAGCTTGGCCCTCGGGGGGCGGAAAGAGACCCAGTACTTC. Translation gives CASSLALGGRKETQYF.

J is TRBJ2-2 and V is TRBV6-1, with 8 bases fitting TRBD2. The CDR3 covers 16 residues. Germline V gene sequence: CDR1 MNHNS, CDR2 SASEGT. The trim removed 2 bases at V and 5 bases at J, leaving 7 bases unmatched. This chain's CDR3 is CASSEIGGARTGELFF. The CDR3 DNA reads as TGTGCCAGCAGTGAAATCGGGGGGGCGCGGACCGGGGAGCTGTTTTTT.

CDR3: CASSFLQGARETQYF. Here the CDR3 DNA reads TGTGCCAGCAGCTTTTTACAGGGGGCGCGGGAGACCCAGTACTTC. The chain carries TRBV7-2 and TRBJ2-5, with TRBD1 matching 9 bases. The ends lost 3 bases at V and 5 bases at J; junction bases unmatched: 7. The CDR3 length is 15 residues. Germline V gene sequence: CDR1 SGHTA, CDR2 FQGNSA.

This chain joins TRBV11-2 and TRBJ2-1; 8 bases line up with TRBD2. Germline loops: CDR1 SGHAT, CDR2 FQNNGV. This CDR3 is built from 16 residues. V lost 1 base, J lost 8 bases, and 10 bases stayed unmatched. The CDR3 DNA is TGTGCCAGCAGCTTAGGGAGGGGGACTAGGTCTCATGAGCAGTTCTTC. It codes for CASSLGRGTRSHEQFF. The full variable domain, in which reference TRBV11-2 and TRBJ2-1 provide the parts outside the CDR3, is EAGVAQSPRYKIIEKRQSVAFWCNPISGHATLYWYQQILGQGPKLLIQFQNNGVVDDSQLPKDRFSAERLKGVDSTLKIQPAKLEDSAVYLCASSLGRGTRSHEQFFGPGTRLTVL.

This clone was seen more than once but under ten times. This chain uses TRBV11-3 with TRBJ2-5, with 8 positions matching TRBD2. V shed 5 bases and J 3 bases; nucleotides not matched to a gene: 14. Germline V gives CDR1 SGHNT, CDR2 YENEEA. The CDR3 covers 17 residues. The CDR3 nucleotides are TGTGCCAGCAGCCCCGGGACTAGGAGGCTTAACAAAGAGACCCAGTACTTC. This translates into CASSPGTRRLNKETQYF.

As to this clone: A much larger clone lies a single base off, so this may be a read error. The chain carries TRBV28 and TRBJ1-6, with a weak D call TRBD1 (5 bases). The length of the CDR3 is 14 residues. The V and J ends lost 2 bases and 6 bases respectively, with 8 bases between them. Germline loops: CDR1 MDHEN, CDR2 SYDVKM. The CDR3 DNA reads as TGTGCCAGCAGTTTAGACAGCCCTAATTCACCCCTCCACTTT. Residues: CASSLDSPNSPLHF.

The CDR3 reads CASSLDLTGLNQPQHF. CDR3 in DNA: TGTGCCAGCAGTTTAGACTTGACAGGTCTCAATCAGCCCCAGCATTTT. The genes are TRBV6-6 and TRBJ1-5, with D possibly being TRBD1 (6 bases). Trimming left V 4 bases short and J 3 bases short, with 16 bases between. The CDR3 sequence is 16 residues long. Germline V gene lookup returns CDR1 MNHNY and CDR2 SVGAGI (reference sequence).

J is TRBJ2-2 and V is TRBV6-6, with 15 bases that match TRBD2. This CDR3 comprises 16 residues. V lost 5 bases to trimming and J lost 6 bases; unmatched junction nucleotides: 4. Germline V gene sequence: CDR1 MNHNY, CDR2 SVGAGI (reference sequence). CDR3 residues: CASSRTSGRAPGELFF. DNA of the CDR3: TGTGCCAGCAGTAGGACTAGCGGGAGGGCCCCCGGGGAGCTGTTTTTT.

The chain carries TRBV30 and TRBJ2-7; 8 bases map to TRBD1. This CDR3 is built from 14 residues. Trimming cost V 3 bases and J 3 bases; bases outside gene matches: 7. Looked up from germline, CDR1 is GTSNPN and CDR2 is SVGIG (reference sequence). This chain's CDR3 is CAWSTGTGRYEQYF. CDR3 bases: TGTGCCTGGAGCACCGGGACAGGTCGCTACGAGCAGTACTTC.

J is TRBJ2-1 and V is TRBV19, with D unresolved. Germline V gives CDR1 LNHDA, CDR2 SQIVND (reference sequence). The CDR3 covers 14 residues. Trimming took 3 bases from V and 2 from J, leaving 8 bases between them. CDR3 sequence: CASSIVGPYNEQFF. CDR3 coding DNA: TGTGCCAGTAGTATTGTTGGGCCCTACAATGAGCAGTTCTTC.

This clone was detected once. The J gene is TRBJ1-3, the V gene TRBV19; D is uncertain. Germline V gene sequence: CDR1 LNHDA, CDR2 SQIVND (reference sequence). The V gene lost 5 bases and the J gene lost 2 bases, with 10 bases spanning the gap. The CDR3 is made up of 14 amino acids. The CDR3 spells CASSRGLTGNTIYF. In DNA form, the CDR3 reads TGTGCCAGTAGTCGGGGATTGACTGGAAACACCATATATTTT.

This rearrangement joins TRBV19 to TRBJ1-5, with D possibly matching TRBD1 (6 bases). Germline V gives CDR1 LNHDA, CDR2 SQIVND (reference sequence). This CDR3 is built from 17 residues. Trimming took off 5 bases at V and 0 bases at J, with 17 bases between the two ends. This CDR3 is CASSVPPTGNSNQPQHF. Written as DNA, the CDR3 is TGTGCCAGTAGTGTCCCACCCACAGGGAATAGCAATCAGCCCCAGCATTTT.

The CDR3 DNA reads TGTGCCAGCAGCTTACAGGGGATCTCCGAGCAGTACTTC. This sequence encodes CASSLQGISEQYF. The chain links TRBV11-3 to TRBJ2-7; tentative D call: TRBD1 (6 bases). V was shortened by 2 bases and J by 6 bases, with 11 bases between the two germline ends. This CDR3 spans 13 amino acids. Germline-derived CDR1 and CDR2 are SGHNT and YENEEA.

V gene TRBV5-1 combines with J gene TRBJ2-5; the D gene is possibly TRBD2 (5 bases). The CDR3 covers 14 residues. In germline, CDR1 is SGHRS, CDR2 YFSETQ. With 6 bases removed from V and 2 bases from J, the gap between germline ends came to 14 bases. The CDR3 region is CASKVATSQETQYF. CDR3 coding DNA: TGCGCCAGCAAAGTAGCGACATCTCAAGAGACCCAGTACTTC.

The J gene is TRBJ2-6, the V gene TRBV7-2; tentatively, D is TRBD1 (6 bases). V lost 5 bases, J lost 4 bases, and 18 bases lay in between. From germline, CDR1 is SGHTA and CDR2 FQGNSA. The CDR3 contains 17 residues. The CDR3 region has the DNA TGTGCCAGCAGCGGACAGTGGTGGAGTGCGGGGGCCAACGTCCTGACTTTC. This translates into CASSGQWWSAGANVLTF.

CDR3 in amino acids: CATFFSQGYEQYF. CDR3 DNA: TGTGCCACCTTCTTTTCCCAGGGCTACGAGCAGTACTTC. J is TRBJ2-7 and V is TRBV6-1; possible D gene TRBD1, 5 bases. V was shortened by 10 bases and J by 3 bases, with 16 bases between the two germline ends. Germline lookup yields CDR1 MNHNS and CDR2 SASEGT. The CDR3 is 13 amino acids.

The chain is built from TRBV7-9 and TRBJ1-4; D is possibly TRBD1 (5 bases). CDR1 and CDR2 from the germline V gene are SEHNR and FQNEAQ (reference sequence). The germline V and J ends were trimmed by 5 bases and 8 bases, with 12 bases remaining between them. The CDR3 runs 13 residues. The CDR3 sequence is CASSRTGTEKLFF. The CDR3 DNA sequence: TGTGCCAGCAGCCGAACAGGCACCGAAAAACTGTTTTTT.

The chain carries TRBV7-4 and TRBJ2-3; 9 bases are a match to TRBD2. This CDR3 comprises 15 residues. The V and J ends lost 2 bases and 5 bases, in that order; junction bases with no gene match: 5. The germline CDR1 and CDR2 sequences are SGHVT and SQSDAQ. CDR3 protein: CASSLTGLALDTQYF. The DNA of the CDR3 is TGTGCCAGCAGCTTAACGGGACTAGCTTTAGATACGCAGTATTTT.

This clone was picked up many times. Other DNA sequences of this sample code for an identical CDR3. The chain carries TRBV2 and TRBJ2-1, with 12 bases fitting TRBD2. V lost 3 bases to trimming and J lost 6 bases; unmatched junction nucleotides: 3. Germline V gives CDR1 SNHLY, CDR2 FYNNEI. The CDR3 totals 15 residues. CDR3 DNA sequence: TGTGCCAGCAGTGAGACTAGCGGGGGAACCAATGAGCAGTTCTTC. Amino acid sequence: CASSETSGGTNEQFF.

The genes are TRBV6-1 and TRBJ1-1, with no clear D. The CDR3 runs to 13 residues. Trimming removed 7 bases from V and 0 bases from J, with 9 bases in between. Per the germline V gene, CDR1 is MNHNS and CDR2 is SASEGT. CDR3 bases: TGTGCCAGCATACGCGGATTGAACACTGAAGCTTTCTTT. Protein product: CASIRGLNTEAFF.

This clone was found once. This sequence joins TRBV6-5 and TRBJ1-6; D is perhaps TRBD1 (5 bases). Germline V gene lookup returns CDR1 MNHEY and CDR2 SVGAGI. The CDR3 contains 16 residues. V shed 2 bases and J shed 7 bases, with 15 bases lying between them. The CDR3 protein is CASSYLTGYGNSPLHF. The DNA of the CDR3 is TGTGCCAGCAGTTACCTAACAGGATACGGGAATTCACCCCTCCACTTT.

The J gene is TRBJ2-2, the V gene TRBV28; 7 bases are a match to TRBD1. Germline lookup yields CDR1 MDHEN and CDR2 SYDVKM. Trimming took 4 bases from V and 0 from J; bases not matched to a gene: 2. The CDR3 has 15 residues. The CDR3, as DNA: TGTGCCAGCAGTTCAACAGGGGCGAACACCGGGGAGCTGTTTTTT. As protein: CASSSTGANTGELFF.